The entry below gives a single T cell receptor beta chain sequence along with its context. The method was immunoSEQ multiplex PCR; TCRdb's version includes in-frame clones alone and lacks a portion of them. The table lists 40,000 to 55,000 clones, roughly 92% of them singletons. Germline assignment: CDR1 SGHVS and CDR2 FNYEAQ. The CDR3 contains 15 residues. With 1 base removed from V and 6 bases from J, the gap between germline ends came to 12 bases. This entry is derived from a study of T cell changes during pregnancy in multiple sclerosis. This rearrangement joins TRBV7-6 to TRBJ2-2; possibly TRBD2 for D (6 bases). Sequenced material: CD4+ T cells from peripheral blood mononuclear cells, taken before pregnancy. This TCR came from a female donor with multiple sclerosis, enrolled in a pregnancy study. The CDR3 loop is CASSLVPREAGELFF. The CDR3 nucleotides are TGTGCCAGCAGCTTAGTCCCCAGGGAGGCCGGGGAGCTGTTTTTT.